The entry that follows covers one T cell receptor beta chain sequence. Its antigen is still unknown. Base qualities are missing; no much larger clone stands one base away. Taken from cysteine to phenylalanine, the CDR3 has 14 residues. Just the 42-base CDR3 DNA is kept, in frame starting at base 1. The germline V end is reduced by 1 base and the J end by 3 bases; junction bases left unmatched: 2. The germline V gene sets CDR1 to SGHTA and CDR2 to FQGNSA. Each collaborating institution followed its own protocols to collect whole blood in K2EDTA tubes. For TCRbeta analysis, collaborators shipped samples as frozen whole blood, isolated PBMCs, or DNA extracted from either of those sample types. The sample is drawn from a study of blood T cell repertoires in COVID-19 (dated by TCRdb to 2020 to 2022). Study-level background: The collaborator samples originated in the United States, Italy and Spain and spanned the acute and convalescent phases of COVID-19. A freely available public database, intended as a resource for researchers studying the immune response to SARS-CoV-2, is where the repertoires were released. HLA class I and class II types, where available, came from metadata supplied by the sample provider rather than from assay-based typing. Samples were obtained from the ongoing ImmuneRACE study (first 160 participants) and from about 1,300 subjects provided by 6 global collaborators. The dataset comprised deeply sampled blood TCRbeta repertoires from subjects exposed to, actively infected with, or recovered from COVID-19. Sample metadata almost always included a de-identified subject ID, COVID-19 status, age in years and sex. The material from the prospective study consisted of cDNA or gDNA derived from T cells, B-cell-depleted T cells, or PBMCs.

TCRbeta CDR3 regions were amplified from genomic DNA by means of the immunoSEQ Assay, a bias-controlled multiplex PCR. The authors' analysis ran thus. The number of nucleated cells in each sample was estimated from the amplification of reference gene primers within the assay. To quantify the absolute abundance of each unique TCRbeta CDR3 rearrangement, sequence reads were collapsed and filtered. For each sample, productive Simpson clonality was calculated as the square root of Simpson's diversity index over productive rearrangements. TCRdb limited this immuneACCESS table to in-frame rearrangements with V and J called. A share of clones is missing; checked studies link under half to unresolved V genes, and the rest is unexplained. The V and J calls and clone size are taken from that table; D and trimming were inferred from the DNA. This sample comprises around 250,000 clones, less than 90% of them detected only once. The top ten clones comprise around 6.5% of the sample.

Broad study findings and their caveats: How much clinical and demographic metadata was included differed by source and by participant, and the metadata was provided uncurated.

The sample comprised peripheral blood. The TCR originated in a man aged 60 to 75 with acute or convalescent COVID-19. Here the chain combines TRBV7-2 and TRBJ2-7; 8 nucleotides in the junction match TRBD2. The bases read TGTGCCAGCAGCTTAGGTGGGACTAGCTACGAGCAGTACTTC. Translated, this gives CASSLGGTSYEQYF.